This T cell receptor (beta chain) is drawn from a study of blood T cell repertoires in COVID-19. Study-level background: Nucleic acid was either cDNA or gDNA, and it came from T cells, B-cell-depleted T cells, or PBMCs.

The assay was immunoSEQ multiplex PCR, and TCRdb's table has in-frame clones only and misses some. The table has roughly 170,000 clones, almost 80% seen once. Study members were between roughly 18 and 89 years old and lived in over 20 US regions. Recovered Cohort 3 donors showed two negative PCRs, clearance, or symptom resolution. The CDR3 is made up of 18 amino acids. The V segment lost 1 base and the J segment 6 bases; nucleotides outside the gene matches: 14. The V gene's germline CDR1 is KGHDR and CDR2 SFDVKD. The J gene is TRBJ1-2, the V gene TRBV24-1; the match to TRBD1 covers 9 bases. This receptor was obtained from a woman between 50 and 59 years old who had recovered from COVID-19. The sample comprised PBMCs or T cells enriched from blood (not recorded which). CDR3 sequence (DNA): TGTGCCACCAGTGATTTTCAGGACAGGGGAACGGTGAATGATGGCTACACCTTC. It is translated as CATSDFQDRGTVNDGYTF.